Listed here is a single T cell receptor (beta chain). This clonotype was recorded at least ten times. Its target antigen remains unknown. It has no much larger one-base neighbor in the sample; base qualities were not kept. The CDR3 numbers 15 residues from cysteine through phenylalanine. The retained sequence is limited to the CDR3, 45 bases, with the frame set at the first base. Trimming removed 7 bases from V and 3 bases from J, leaving 18 bases between the germline ends. This sample stems from a study of early T cells in non-severe SARS-CoV-2 infection (dated by TCRdb to 2020 to 2023). Context from the whole study: Because TCR sequencing relied on bulk RNA taken from unsorted whole blood, pairing of alpha and beta chains was not possible.

A case-control design nested within a healthcare worker cohort in London, UK, was used, with weekly nasopharyngeal swab PCR tests and blood sampling performed. Healthcare workers were recruited during the week of the UK lockdown, between 23 and 31 March 2020, and followed weekly for up to roughly 15 weeks. Study-level results and caveats: VDJdb matching was skewed toward anti-spike CD8 responses, so virus-specific expansions were likely underestimated and private and CD4 specificities were missed.

The protocol used for the library was 5' RACE. Sequencing took place on a NextSeq 500. The TCR library protocol attached unique molecular identifiers to individual cDNA molecules to correct for sequencing error and PCR bias. Both TCR alpha and beta chains were sequenced, and tight co-correlation was observed between alpha and beta sequence abundances in each sample. Regarding the original processing steps: V gene, J gene and CDR3 annotation of TCR sequences was performed with Decombinator V4. Expanded TCRs were defined as changing significantly between any two time points under a Poisson model with p below 0.0001. TCR abundances were normalised to the total number of TCRs sequenced per sample and expressed as counts per million. TRAV1-2 paired with TRAJ12, TRAJ20 or TRAJ33 defined MAIT TCRs, while TRAV10 paired with TRAJ18 defined iNKT TCRs. VDJdb, accessed 1 November 2021, was searched for CMV, EBV and SARS-CoV-2 annotated TCRs, excluding TCRs annotated for multiple antigens. TCRdb reanalyzed the raw reads on its own, using fastp at Q25 for trimming and MiXCR for clone calling, and kept in-frame beta chains. Rows are combined by CDR3 protein, so each entry shows the most common genes and DNA. The V and J calls here are based on TCRdb, not the publication. The sample table shows 25,000 to 30,000 distinct CDR3 sequences, and 5.5% to 7.5% are seen once. The ten most abundant clones make up under 40% of the sample.

The chain is encoded by TRBV12-3 or TRBV12-4 joined to TRBJ1-1; a weak D assignment points to TRBD1 (5 bases agree). The sample here was whole blood, taken at baseline. The receptor was derived from an adult who was a healthcare worker with PCR-confirmed SARS-CoV-2 infection or an uninfected control (not recorded which). At the DNA level, the sequence is TGTGCCAGCACCTCAGGTTCAGGGTTGGACACTGAAGCTTTCTTT. Translation gives CASTSGSGLDTEAFF.